Following are 20 T cell receptor beta chains from one sample sequenced in a study of shared clonotypes between healthy human individuals (dated by TCRdb to 2020 to 2022). The method behind the library was the immunoSEQ multiplex PCR assay. The clones in this table, taken by TCRdb from immuneACCESS, are in-frame only. Not every clone is retained; where verified, under half of the shortfall comes from an unresolved V gene, and the cause of the rest is unknown. This sample comprises 2 million to 3 million clones, 90% to 95% of them detected only once. The biggest ten clones account for 0.36% of the sample. Sample: naive CD4+ T cells from PBMCs. Per the publication, the cell subset or site label means: CD45RA+ positively selected. The receptors derive from a man between 18 and 35 years old in good health. Some clones in this sample may be carry-over from other donors' samples.

The V call is TRBV4-1, the J call TRBJ2-1; D call uncertain. The CDR3 extends over 13 amino acids. With 1 base removed from V and 10 bases from J, the gap between germline ends came to 11 bases. From germline, CDR1 is MGHRA and CDR2 YSYEKL. DNA for the CDR3: TGCGCCAGCAGCCAAGGCCTTGGGTGGGAGCAGTTCTTC. As protein: CASSQGLGWEQFF.

V gene TRBV11-2 combines with J gene TRBJ1-1, with D possibly being TRBD1 (5 bases). The CDR3 length is 15 residues. Trimming took 5 bases from V and 0 from J, leaving 13 bases between them. Germline V gene data show CDR1 as SGHAT and CDR2 as FQNNGV. This CDR3 is CASSPGKGLNTEAFF. The CDR3 bases are TGTGCCAGCAGCCCAGGGAAGGGGTTGAACACTGAAGCTTTCTTT.

The chain recombines TRBV2 with TRBJ2-3, with TRBD1 identical over 9 bases. CDR1 and CDR2 (germline): SNHLY, FYNNEI. The CDR3 runs to 14 residues. V was clipped by 7 bases and J by 3 bases; unmatched bases: 5. This CDR3 reads CASTYRGQTDTQYF. The CDR3 DNA is TGTGCCAGCACTTACAGGGGGCAGACAGATACGCAGTATTTT.

J is TRBJ2-2 and V is TRBV7-2, with 13 positions matching TRBD2. Germline CDR1 SGHTA, CDR2 FQGNSA. The trim removed 2 bases at V and 7 bases at J, leaving 4 bases unmatched. The CDR3 is 16 residues long. The CDR3 nucleotides read TGTGCCAGCAGCTTAAGGACTAGCGGGAGTGTCGGGGAGCTGTTTTTT. Translating gives CASSLRTSGSVGELFF.

The V and J genes are TRBV18 and TRBJ2-3; D may be TRBD1 or TRBD2 (5 bases each). Germline V gene lookup returns CDR1 KGHSH and CDR2 LQKENI. The V end was cut by 1 base, the J end by 1 base, with 15 bases between. CDR3 length equals 17 residues. CDR3 DNA: TGTGCCAGCTCACCACTATCCGGCAGAGGGGGCACAGATACGCAGTATTTT. This gives the protein CASSPLSGRGGTDTQYF.

Concerning this clone: Other nucleotide sequences from this sample produce the same CDR3. The rearrangement links TRBV28 to TRBJ1-2, with 7 bases identical to TRBD1. Germline V lookup: CDR1 MDHEN, CDR2 SYDVKM. The length of the CDR3 is 13 residues. Trimming cost V 5 bases and J 2 bases; bases outside gene matches: 2. DNA for the CDR3: TGTGCCAGCAGTCGACAGGGCAACTATGGCTACACCTTC. Amino acid sequence: CASSRQGNYGYTF.

The chain links TRBV5-1 to TRBJ2-7; D uncertain. V gave up 7 bases and J gave up 6 bases, with 11 bases separating them. The CDR3 has 11 amino acids. Germline V lookup: CDR1 SGHRS, CDR2 YFSETQ. The CDR3 here is CASAEGSEQYF. The CDR3 DNA reads TGCGCCAGCGCCGAAGGGTCCGAGCAGTACTTC.

The V gene is TRBV18, the J gene TRBJ1-2, with D tentatively TRBD1 (6 bases). The CDR3 covers 13 residues. Per germline, CDR1 KGHSH and CDR2 LQKENI. Trimming took off 2 bases at V and 6 bases at J, with 10 bases between the two ends. The CDR3 protein is CASSPNRDDGYTF. In nucleotides, the CDR3 is TGTGCCAGCTCACCAAACAGGGACGATGGCTACACCTTC.

This chain uses TRBV6-6 with TRBJ1-4; no clear D gene. Trimming took off 2 bases at V and 14 bases at J, with 15 bases between the two ends. CDR3 length: 13 amino acids. In germline, CDR1 is MNHNY, CDR2 SVGAGI (reference sequence). The CDR3 sequence: CASSYEGLVDLFF. The CDR3 bases are TGTGCCAGCAGTTACGAGGGCTTGGTCGACCTGTTTTTT.

This chain connects TRBV7-9 to TRBJ1-2; possible D gene TRBD1, 5 bases. CDR3 length: 14 amino acids. Per the germline V gene, CDR1 is SEHNR and CDR2 is FQNEAQ (reference sequence). Trimming left V 5 bases short and J 2 bases short, with 12 bases between. The CDR3 loop reads CASSVGRTNYGYTF. The CDR3 nucleotides read TGTGCCAGCAGCGTGGGACGGACGAACTATGGCTACACCTTC.

V usage is TRBV6-5 and J usage is TRBJ2-3; D possibly matches TRBD1 or TRBD2 (5 bases each). Trimming cost V 8 bases and J 4 bases, with 16 bases left between them. Germline-derived CDR1 and CDR2 are MNHEY and SVGAGI. CDR3 length equals 14 residues. The CDR3 spells CASPPGRPPDTQYF. The DNA for the CDR3 is TGTGCCAGCCCCCCGGGACGCCCCCCAGATACGCAGTATTTT.

The chain is built from TRBV19 and TRBJ2-1, with D unresolved. Germline loops: CDR1 LNHDA, CDR2 SQIVND (reference sequence). The CDR3 extends over 12 amino acids. Between the trimmed V and J ends, which lost 3 bases and 7 bases, there was a span of 7 bases. The CDR3 reads CASSINRNEQFF. CDR3 bases: TGTGCCAGTAGTATCAACCGGAATGAGCAGTTCTTC.

Points on this clone: Additional DNA sequences in this sample encode the identical CDR3. V gene TRBV5-1 combines with J gene TRBJ2-7; possibly TRBD1 for D (5 bases). This CDR3 has 14 amino acids. Looked up from germline, CDR1 is SGHRS and CDR2 is YFSETQ. V lost 0 bases, J lost 2 bases, and 9 bases lay in between. The CDR3 here is CASSLAPGTYEQYF. Written as DNA, the CDR3 is TGCGCCAGCAGCTTGGCTCCAGGGACCTACGAGCAGTACTTC.

This sequence joins TRBV2 and TRBJ1-5; no firm D call. Germline V gives CDR1 SNHLY, CDR2 FYNNEI. Between the trimmed V and J ends, which lost 8 bases and 0 bases, there was a span of 8 bases. This CDR3 comprises 13 residues. The CDR3 DNA sequence: TGTGCCAGCCTCCAATATAGCAATCAGCCCCAGCATTTT. Translation gives CASLQYSNQPQHF.

This clone turned up a few times. The rearrangement links TRBV28 to TRBJ1-4, with no clear D. V gave up 6 bases and J gave up 7 bases, with 9 bases separating them. This CDR3 has 12 amino acids. Germline CDR1 MDHEN, CDR2 SYDVKM. CDR3 nucleotides: TGTGCCAGCAGCCCTGGGTTTGAAAAACTGTTTTTT. Translated, it gives CASSPGFEKLFF.

This clone is a singleton in its sample. The V gene is TRBV18, the J gene TRBJ1-2; D not certain. Germline-derived CDR1 and CDR2 are KGHSH and LQKENI. The CDR3 is 15 amino acids. Trimming pared 0 bases from V and 1 base from J, leaving 9 bases between. DNA of the CDR3: TGTGCCAGCTCACCACCGAGTAGGTTTAACTATGGCTACACCTTC. It encodes CASSPPSRFNYGYTF.

The genes are TRBV30 and TRBJ2-3; D is uncertain. The CDR3 loop spans 13 amino acids. Between the trimmed V and J ends, which lost 0 bases and 3 bases, there was a span of 7 bases. CDR1 GTSNPN and CDR2 SVGIG come from the germline V gene (reference sequence). CDR3: CAWSVYGTDTQYF. The CDR3 DNA reads as TGTGCCTGGAGTGTATACGGGACAGATACGCAGTATTTT.

The chain couples TRBV18 to TRBJ1-1; D uncertain. Per germline, CDR1 KGHSH and CDR2 LQKENI. The CDR3 has 11 amino acids. V lost 2 bases, J lost 6 bases, and 4 bases lay in between. The DNA for the CDR3 is TGTGCCAGCTCACCAGCCGCTGAAGCTTTCTTT. Its protein product is CASSPAAEAFF.

The V gene is TRBV28, the J gene TRBJ2-5; TRBD1 matches at 10 bases. The CDR3 covers 12 residues. Germline V gene lookup returns CDR1 MDHEN and CDR2 SYDVKM. Trimming at V came to 3 bases and at J to 11 bases, leaving 3 bases not matched to a gene. The CDR3 loop reads CASSLGTGVQYF. In DNA, the CDR3 is TGTGCCAGCAGTTTGGGGACAGGGGTTCAGTACTTC. Full variable domain (remainder filled in from reference TRBV28 and TRBJ2-5): DVKVTQSSRYLVKRTGEKVFLECVQDMDHENMFWYRQDPGLGLRLIYFSYDVKMKEKGDIPEGYSVSREKKERFSLILESASTNQTSMYLCASSLGTGVQYFGPGTRLLVL.

This sequence joins TRBV4-1 and TRBJ2-1; TRBD1 or TRBD2 may be the D gene (5 bases each). Germline CDR1 is MGHRA and CDR2 is YSYEKL. The CDR3 has 16 residues. The V end lost 4 bases, the J end lost 9 bases, and 22 bases lay between the germline ends. Here the CDR3 reads CASSRLGPAGLSEQFF. DNA of the CDR3: TGCGCCAGCAGCCGTCTGGGACCCGCCGGACTGAGTGAGCAGTTCTTC.